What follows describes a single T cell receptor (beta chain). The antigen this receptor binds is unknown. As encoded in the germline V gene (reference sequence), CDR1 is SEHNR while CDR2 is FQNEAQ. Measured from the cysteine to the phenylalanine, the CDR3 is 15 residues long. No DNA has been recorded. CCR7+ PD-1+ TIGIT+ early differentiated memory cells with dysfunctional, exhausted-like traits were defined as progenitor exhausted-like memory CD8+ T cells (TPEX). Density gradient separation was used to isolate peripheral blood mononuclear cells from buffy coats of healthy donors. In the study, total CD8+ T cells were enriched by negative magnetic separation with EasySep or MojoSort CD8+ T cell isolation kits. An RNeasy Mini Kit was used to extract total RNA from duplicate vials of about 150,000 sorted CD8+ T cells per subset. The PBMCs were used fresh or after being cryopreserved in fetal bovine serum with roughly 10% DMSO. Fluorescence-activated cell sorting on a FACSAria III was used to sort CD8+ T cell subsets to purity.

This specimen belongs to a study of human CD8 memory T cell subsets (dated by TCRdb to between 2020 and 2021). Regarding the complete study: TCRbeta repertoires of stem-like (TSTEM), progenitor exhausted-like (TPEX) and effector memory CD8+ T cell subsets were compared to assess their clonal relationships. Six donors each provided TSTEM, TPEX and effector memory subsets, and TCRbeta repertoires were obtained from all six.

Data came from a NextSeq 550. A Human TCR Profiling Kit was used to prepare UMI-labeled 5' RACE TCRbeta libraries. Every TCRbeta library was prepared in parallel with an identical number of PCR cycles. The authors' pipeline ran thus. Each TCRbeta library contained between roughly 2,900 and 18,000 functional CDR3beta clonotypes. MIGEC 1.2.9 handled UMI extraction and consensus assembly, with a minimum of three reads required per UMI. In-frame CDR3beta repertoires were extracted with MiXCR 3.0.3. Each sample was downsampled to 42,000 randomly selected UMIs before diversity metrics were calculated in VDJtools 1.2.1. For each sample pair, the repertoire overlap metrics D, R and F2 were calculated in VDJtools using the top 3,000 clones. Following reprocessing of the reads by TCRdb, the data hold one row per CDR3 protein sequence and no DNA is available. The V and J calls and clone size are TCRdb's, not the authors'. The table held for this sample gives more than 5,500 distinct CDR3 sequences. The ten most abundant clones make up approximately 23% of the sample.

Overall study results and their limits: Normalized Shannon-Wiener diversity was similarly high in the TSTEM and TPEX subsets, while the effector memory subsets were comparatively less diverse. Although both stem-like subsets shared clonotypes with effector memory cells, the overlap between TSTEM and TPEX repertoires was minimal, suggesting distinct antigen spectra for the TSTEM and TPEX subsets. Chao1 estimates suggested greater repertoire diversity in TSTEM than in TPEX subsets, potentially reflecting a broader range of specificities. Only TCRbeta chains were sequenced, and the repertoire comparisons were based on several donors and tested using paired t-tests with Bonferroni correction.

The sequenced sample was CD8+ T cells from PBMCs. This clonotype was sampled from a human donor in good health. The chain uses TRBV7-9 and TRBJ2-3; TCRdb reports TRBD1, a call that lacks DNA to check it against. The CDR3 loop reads CASSLWDREADTQYF.